This entry is about one T cell receptor (beta chain). V lost 4 bases to trimming and J lost 5 bases, with 13 bases between them. The germline V gene has CDR1 SGDLS and CDR2 YYNGEE. The CDR3 has 13 residues. Profiling relied on immunoSEQ multiplex PCR, and the TCRdb table lists in-frame clones only, not all of them. The sample has 150,000 to 200,000 clones, 81% seen once. This specimen comes from a study of blood T cell repertoires in COVID-19. Material: peripheral blood. The chain combines TRBV9 with TRBJ2-7, with a possible D match to TRBD1 (6 bases). This clonotype was obtained from an elderly woman with COVID-19, enrolled during active disease. This CDR3 is CASSPGTFDEQYF. The CDR3, as DNA: TGTGCCAGCAGCCCCGGGACATTCGACGAGCAGTACTTC.